This entry lists 20 T cell receptor beta chains sequenced from one sample in a study of identical twins. TCRdb re-analysed the 5' RACE reads in MiXCR, keeping a single row per CDR3 protein. This table has around 1.7 million distinct CDR3 sequences, about 31% appearing once. The sample consisted of cord blood. The receptors derive from a newborn girl in good health.

This clonotype has just a few counts. CDR3 in DNA: TGTGCCAGCAGCCCGAGCGGGAGGGCCAAAAATGAGCAGTTCTTC. It translates to CASSPSGRAKNEQFF. V is TRBV11-3 and J is TRBJ2-1, with TRBD2 matching over 10 bases. Germline V lookup: CDR1 SGHNT, CDR2 YENEEA. V shed 5 bases, J shed 7 bases, and the junction held 8 bases outside the gene matches. This CDR3 is built from 15 residues. The full variable domain, with the rest looked up from reference TRBV11-3 and TRBJ2-1, is EAGVVQSPRYKIIEKKQPVAFWCNPISGHNTLYWYLQNLGQGPELLIRYENEEAVDDSQLPKDRFSAERLKGVDSTLKIQPAELGDSAVYLCASSPSGRAKNEQFFGPGTRLTVL.

V and J are TRBV7-9 and TRBJ1-5; TRBD1 might be the D (5 bases). Trimming left V 2 bases short and J 11 bases short, with 19 bases between. CDR1 SEHNR and CDR2 FQNEAQ come from the germline V gene (reference sequence). This CDR3 has 15 residues. The CDR3 spells CASSLFAGRRSAQHF. In DNA form, the CDR3 reads TGTGCCAGCAGCTTATTTGCAGGGCGACGATCAGCCCAGCATTTT.

This chain joins TRBV20-1 and TRBJ2-7; D may be TRBD1 or TRBD2 (6 bases each). Germline V gene lookup returns CDR1 DFQATT and CDR2 SNEGSKA (reference sequence). This CDR3 has 14 amino acids. Trimming took 2 bases from V and 0 from J, leaving 11 bases between them. CDR3 nucleotides: TGCAGTGCTAGAATGGGGGGCCGCTCCTACGAGCAGTACTTC. As protein: CSARMGGRSYEQYF.

V and J are TRBV11-1 and TRBJ2-2, with D possibly being TRBD1 (5 bases). CDR3 length: 15 amino acids. Trimming stripped 3 bases from V and 0 bases from J, with 8 bases between. Germline-derived CDR1 and CDR2 are SGHAT and FQDESV (reference sequence). The CDR3 sequence is CASSFGHSNTGELFF. CDR3 sequence (DNA): TGTGCCAGCAGCTTTGGACACTCGAACACCGGGGAGCTGTTTTTT.

This clonotype was seen once. The CDR3 DNA follows: TGTGCCAGCAGTTACCGCCGGGACAAGCCTAGGGATCAGCCCCAGCATTTT. Protein: CASSYRRDKPRDQPQHF. The gene calls are TRBV6-6 and TRBJ1-5, with a possible D match to TRBD1 (6 bases). The CDR3 covers 17 residues. Germline V CDR1 and CDR2: MNHNY, SVGAGI (reference sequence). V was shortened by 2 bases and J by 5 bases, with 19 bases between the two germline ends.

This clonotype was detected many times. The genes are TRBV5-1 and TRBJ2-1; TRBD2 matches 9 bases. The CDR3 is 20 amino acids. CDR1 and CDR2 (germline): SGHRS, YFSETQ. With V trimmed by 0 bases and J by 0 bases, 13 bases remained unmatched. This chain's CDR3 is CASSLVVSGGLRSSYNEQFF. The CDR3 DNA is TGCGCCAGCAGCTTGGTAGTTAGCGGGGGCCTAAGGAGCTCCTACAATGAGCAGTTCTTC.

The CDR3 DNA reads TGCACCGTAGGAGGGGGCACAGTATCCCGATCCTACAATGAGCAGTTCTTC. Encoded protein: CTVGGGTVSRSYNEQFF. The chain is built from TRBV20-1 and TRBJ2-1; maybe TRBD1 (7 bases). CDR1 is DFQATT, CDR2 SNEGSKA, per germline (reference sequence). This CDR3 has 17 residues.

The CDR3 loop is CASSSGRATAANEQFF. CDR3 in DNA: TGTGCCAGCAGTAGCGGCCGGGCTACAGCCGCAAATGAGCAGTTCTTC. The chain uses TRBV12-3 or TRBV12-4 and TRBJ2-1; perhaps TRBD2 as D (5 bases). The ends were cut back, 5 bases at V and 7 bases at J, with 21 bases in the middle. This CDR3 has 16 amino acids.

The chain recombines TRBV2 with TRBJ2-7; 10 bases align to TRBD2. Germline V gene lookup returns CDR1 SNHLY and CDR2 FYNNEI. CDR3 length: 17 amino acids. V lost 3 bases to trimming and J lost 3 bases; unmatched junction nucleotides: 11. This CDR3 reads CASSDERLAGDHYEQYF. The CDR3 DNA is TGTGCCAGCAGTGATGAGCGGCTAGCGGGGGACCACTACGAGCAGTACTTC.

The chain carries TRBV7-2 and TRBJ1-1; D not certain. This CDR3 is built from 16 residues. V was cut by 0 bases and J by 0 bases, with 11 bases left in between. Per germline, CDR1 SGHTA and CDR2 FQGNSA. The CDR3 region is CASSLALGRMNTEAFF. The CDR3 DNA sequence: TGTGCCAGCAGCTTAGCGCTCGGACGGATGAACACTGAAGCTTTCTTT.

The chain recombines TRBV12-3 or TRBV12-4 with TRBJ2-2, with D possibly TRBD2 on 6 matching bases. The CDR3 sequence is 19 residues long. The V end was cut by 7 bases, the J end by 2 bases, with 26 bases between. The CDR3 sequence: CASTFQGRYSPPNTGELFF. CDR3 nucleotides: TGTGCCAGCACTTTTCAAGGGAGGTACAGTCCTCCTAACACCGGGGAGCTGTTTTTT.

The sample holds a few counts of this clonotype. This chain joins TRBV6-2 or TRBV6-3 and TRBJ1-2; TRBD1 matches 7 bases. Germline V gene data show CDR1 as MNHEY and CDR2 as SVGEGT. The CDR3 loop spans 13 amino acids. Trimming at V came to 4 bases and at J to 8 bases, leaving 7 bases not matched to a gene. This CDR3 reads CASSSETGRGYTF. The CDR3 region has the DNA TGTGCCAGCAGTTCCGAGACAGGGCGCGGCTACACCTTC.

The gene calls are TRBV5-1 and TRBJ2-7, with D uncertain. This CDR3 contains 14 residues. The V and J ends lost 0 bases and 2 bases respectively, with 9 bases between them. In germline, CDR1 is SGHRS, CDR2 YFSETQ. The CDR3 is CASSLGDKAYEQYF. In DNA form, the CDR3 reads TGCGCCAGCAGCTTGGGCGACAAAGCCTACGAGCAGTACTTC.

This clonotype was detected once. This chain connects TRBV3-1 to TRBJ2-3; TRBD2 might be the D (5 bases). Trimming took 5 bases from V and 13 from J, leaving 16 bases between them. The CDR3 contains 12 residues. Germline values: CDR1 LGHDT, CDR2 YNNKEL (reference sequence). The CDR3 here is CASSSSRYGKYF. The DNA for the CDR3 is TGTGCCAGCAGCAGCAGCCGCTACGGGAAGTATTTT.

The genes are TRBV6-5 and TRBJ2-3, with TRBD1 as a possible D gene (6 bases). CDR1 is MNHEY and CDR2 is SVGAGI in the germline V gene. This CDR3 is built from 15 residues. The V and J ends lost 0 bases and 5 bases respectively, with 12 bases between them. CDR3 nucleotide sequence: TGTGCCAGCAGTTACTCCAGGGGATGGAAAGATACGCAGTATTTT. This sequence encodes CASSYSRGWKDTQYF.

The genes are TRBV27 and TRBJ2-7; TRBD2 might be the D (6 bases). Germline CDR1 reads MNHEY; CDR2 reads SMNVEV (reference sequence). The CDR3 runs to 17 residues. V shed 5 bases and J shed 0 bases, with 20 bases lying between them. In nucleotides, the CDR3 is TGTGCCAGCAGTCCCGGGATTAGCGGTTTATTCTCCTACGAGCAGTACTTC. Its translation is CASSPGISGLFSYEQYF.

This clonotype was detected only a few times. The chain employs TRBV5-6 and TRBJ1-6; D is uncertain. V shed 2 bases and J shed 1 base, with 7 bases lying between them. The germline V gene has CDR1 SGHDT and CDR2 YYEEEE. The CDR3 loop spans 15 amino acids. The CDR3 nucleotides are TGTGCCAGCAGCTTAAGGGTGTCCTATAATTCACCCCTCCACTTT. Translation gives CASSLRVSYNSPLHF.

This clonotype showed up just a few times. J is TRBJ2-1 and V is TRBV7-2; D gene uncertain. The CDR3 sequence is 15 residues long. V lost 5 bases to trimming and J lost 0 bases, with 11 bases between them. Germline-derived CDR1 and CDR2 are SGHTA and FQGNSA. CDR3 loop: CASSESASSYNEQFF. The DNA for the CDR3 is TGTGCCAGCAGCGAAAGCGCGAGCTCCTACAATGAGCAGTTCTTC. Drawing the rest from reference TRBV7-2 and TRBJ2-1, the complete variable domain is GAGVSQSPSNKVTEKGKDVELRCDPISGHTALYWYRQSLGQGLEFLIYFQGNSAPDKSGLPSDRFSAERTGGSVSTLTIQRTQQEDSAVYLCASSESASSYNEQFFGPGTRLTVL.

The chain employs TRBV10-3 and TRBJ1-2; a possible D gene is TRBD1 (6 bases). The germline V and J ends were trimmed by 8 bases and 4 bases, with 17 bases remaining between them. The CDR3 is 14 residues long. In germline, CDR1 is ENHRY, CDR2 SYGVKD. CDR3 amino acids: CAISPGAHTYGYTF. The CDR3, as DNA: TGTGCCATCTCCCCAGGGGCACATACCTATGGCTACACCTTC.

The CDR3 here is CSVAGQARHGYTF. Here the CDR3 DNA reads TGCAGCGTTGCGGGGCAGGCTCGACATGGCTACACCTTC. V and J are TRBV29-1 and TRBJ1-2, with D possibly being TRBD1 (5 bases). CDR3 length: 13 amino acids. Trimming pared 4 bases from V and 6 bases from J, leaving 15 bases between. Germline CDR1 SQVTM, CDR2 ANQGSEA. The complete variable domain, with remaining parts taken from reference TRBV29-1 and TRBJ1-2, reads SAVISQKPSRDICQRGTSLTIQCQVDSQVTMMFWYRQQPGQSLTLIATANQGSEATYESGFVIDKFPISRPNLTFSTLTVSNMSPEDSSIYLCSVAGQARHGYTFGSGTRLTVV.